A single sample is the source of the 8 T cell receptor beta chains below, sequenced in a study of early T cells in non-severe SARS-CoV-2 infection. TCRdb processed the 5' RACE reads anew with MiXCR; each CDR3 protein has one entry. The sample consists of just under 90,000 distinct CDR3 sequences, approximately 15% of them appearing once. Sequenced sample: whole blood. Receptor source: an adult who was a healthcare worker with PCR-confirmed SARS-CoV-2 infection or an uninfected control (not recorded which).

The chain carries TRBV11-2 and TRBJ2-3, with 11 bases identical to TRBD2. The CDR3 has 15 residues. The V segment lost 3 bases and the J segment 5 bases; nucleotides outside the gene matches: 4. CDR1 and CDR2 (germline): SGHAT, FQNNGV. CDR3 nucleotides: TGTGCCAGCAGCTTTAGCGGGAGGGCCATAGATACGCAGTATTTT. Its translation is CASSFSGRAIDTQYF. Combining the CDR3 with reference TRBV11-2 and TRBJ2-3 gives the whole variable domain EAGVAQSPRYKIIEKRQSVAFWCNPISGHATLYWYQQILGQGPKLLIQFQNNGVVDDSQLPKDRFSAERLKGVDSTLKIQPAKLEDSAVYLCASSFSGRAIDTQYFGPGTRLTVL.

CDR3 bases: TGTGCCAGCAACTTACAGGGGTCTGAAGCTTTCTTT. This translates into CASNLQGSEAFF. V usage is TRBV28 and J usage is TRBJ1-1; 7 bases align to TRBD1. The CDR3 runs 12 residues. Germline assignment: CDR1 MDHEN and CDR2 SYDVKM. Losses at the gene ends were 7 bases for V and 6 bases for J; bases not matched to a gene: 5. Full variable domain (rest looked up from reference TRBV28 and TRBJ1-1): DVKVTQSSRYLVKRTGEKVFLECVQDMDHENMFWYRQDPGLGLRLIYFSYDVKMKEKGDIPEGYSVSREKKERFSLILESASTNQTSMYLCASNLQGSEAFFGQGTRLTVV.

This clonotype was recorded a few times. This chain joins TRBV7-9 and TRBJ2-1; 9 bases map to TRBD2. This CDR3 contains 13 residues. Germline assignment: CDR1 SEHNR and CDR2 FQNEAQ (reference sequence). The trim removed 4 bases at V and 7 bases at J, leaving 2 bases unmatched. CDR3 DNA: TGTGCCAGCAGCTCCCTAGCGGGAAATGAGCAGTTCTTC. Translating it yields CASSSLAGNEQFF.

The chain is built from TRBV12-3 or TRBV12-4 and TRBJ2-1; 8 nucleotides match TRBD2. V gave up 2 bases and J gave up 8 bases; unmatched junction bases: 5. The length of the CDR3 is 14 residues. For the CDR3, the DNA is TGTGCCAGCAGTTTATCCGGGAGGGTGGATGAGCAGTTCTTC. This gives the protein CASSLSGRVDEQFF.

Notes on this clonotype: One end of the junction does not line up with germline, which may come from a read error. The V call is TRBV11-3, the J call TRBJ1-1; no firm D call. Germline CDR1 SGHNT, CDR2 YENEEA. The CDR3 has 13 amino acids. CDR3 protein: CVSSLLAGTEAFF. DNA for the CDR3: TGTGTCAGCAGCTTACTCGCTGGAACTGAAGCTTTCTTT.

This clonotype was recorded many times. The chain is built from TRBV10-3 and TRBJ2-7, with 9 positions matching TRBD2. The V and J ends lost 5 bases and 2 bases, in that order; junction bases with no gene match: 4. The CDR3 is made up of 14 amino acids. Looked up from germline, CDR1 is ENHRY and CDR2 is SYGVKD. DNA of the CDR3: TGTGCCATCAGTTCCTCTAGCGGGACCTACGAGCAGTACTTC. Encoded protein: CAISSSSGTYEQYF.

The sample holds many counts of this clonotype. The chain couples TRBV30 to TRBJ2-1; D gene unclear. Germline V gene sequence: CDR1 GTSNPN, CDR2 SVGIG (reference sequence). The CDR3 consists of 15 residues. Trimming removed 5 bases from V and 8 bases from J, with 22 bases in between. CDR3 sequence: CAWWPPGRRVHEQFF. The CDR3 DNA is TGTGCCTGGTGGCCCCCGGGCCGAAGGGTCCATGAGCAGTTCTTC.

This clonotype turned up a few times. This chain joins TRBV29-1 and TRBJ2-1, with TRBD1 identical over 8 bases. The germline gives CDR1 SQVTM, CDR2 ANQGSEA. This CDR3 has 14 amino acids. V shed 4 bases and J 2 bases; nucleotides not matched to a gene: 4. CDR3 DNA: TGCAGCGTTGCCTCGACAGGGGCCTACAATGAGCAGTTCTTC. It codes for CSVASTGAYNEQFF.